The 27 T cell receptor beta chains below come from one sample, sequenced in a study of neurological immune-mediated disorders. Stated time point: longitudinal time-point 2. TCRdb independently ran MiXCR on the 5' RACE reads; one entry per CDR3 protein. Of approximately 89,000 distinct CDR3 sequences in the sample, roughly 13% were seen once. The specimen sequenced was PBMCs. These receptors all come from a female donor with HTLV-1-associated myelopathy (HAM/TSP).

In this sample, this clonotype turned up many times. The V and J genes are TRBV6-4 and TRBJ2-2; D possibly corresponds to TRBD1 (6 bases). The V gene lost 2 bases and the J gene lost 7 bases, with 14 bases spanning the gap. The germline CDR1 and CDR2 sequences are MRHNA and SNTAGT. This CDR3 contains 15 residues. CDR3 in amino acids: CASSDEAGEFGELFF. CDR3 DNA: TGTGCCAGCAGTGACGAGGCAGGGGAGTTCGGGGAGCTGTTTTTT.

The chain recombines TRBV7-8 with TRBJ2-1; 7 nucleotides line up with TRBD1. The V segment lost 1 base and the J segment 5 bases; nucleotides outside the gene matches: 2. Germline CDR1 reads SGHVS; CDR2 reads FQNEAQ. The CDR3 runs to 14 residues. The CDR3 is CASSLGQGNNEQFF. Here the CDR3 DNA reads TGTGCCAGCAGCTTAGGACAGGGAAACAATGAGCAGTTCTTC.

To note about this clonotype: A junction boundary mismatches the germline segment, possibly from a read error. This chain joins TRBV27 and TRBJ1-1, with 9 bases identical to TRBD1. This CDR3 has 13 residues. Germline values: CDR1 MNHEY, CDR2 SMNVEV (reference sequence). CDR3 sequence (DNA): TGTGCAACCCGACAGGGGGGTGGCACTGAAGCTATCTTT. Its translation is CATRQGGGTEAIF.

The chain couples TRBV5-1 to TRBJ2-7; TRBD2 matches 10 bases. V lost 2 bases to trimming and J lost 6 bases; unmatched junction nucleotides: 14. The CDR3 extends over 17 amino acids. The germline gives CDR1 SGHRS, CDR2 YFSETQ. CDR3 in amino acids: CASSFKAQLAGRAEQYF. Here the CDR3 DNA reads TGCGCCAGCAGCTTCAAAGCGCAACTAGCGGGGAGGGCCGAGCAGTACTTC.

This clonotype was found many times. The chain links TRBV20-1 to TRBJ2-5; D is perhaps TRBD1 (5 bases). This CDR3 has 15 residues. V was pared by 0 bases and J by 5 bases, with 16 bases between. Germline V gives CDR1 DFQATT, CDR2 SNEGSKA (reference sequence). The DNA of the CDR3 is TGCAGTGCTAGAGATCCCCTAGGTCCAGGGGAGACCCAGTACTTC. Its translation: CSARDPLGPGETQYF.

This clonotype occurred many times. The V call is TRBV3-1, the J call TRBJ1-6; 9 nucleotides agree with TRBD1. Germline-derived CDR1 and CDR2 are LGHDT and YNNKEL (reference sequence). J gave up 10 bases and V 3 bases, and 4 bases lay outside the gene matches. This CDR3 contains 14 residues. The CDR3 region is CASSHGQGSSPLHF. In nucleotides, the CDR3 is TGTGCCAGCAGCCATGGACAGGGGAGCTCACCCCTCCACTTT.

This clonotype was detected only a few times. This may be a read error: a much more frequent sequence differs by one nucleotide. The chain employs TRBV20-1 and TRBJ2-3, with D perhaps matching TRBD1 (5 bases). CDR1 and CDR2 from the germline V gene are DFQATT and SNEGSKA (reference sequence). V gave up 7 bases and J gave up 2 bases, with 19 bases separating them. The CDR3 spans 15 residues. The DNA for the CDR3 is TGCAGTGTTCCCAGTAAAAAGACAGACACAGATACGCAGTATTTT. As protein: CSVPSKKTDTDTQYF.

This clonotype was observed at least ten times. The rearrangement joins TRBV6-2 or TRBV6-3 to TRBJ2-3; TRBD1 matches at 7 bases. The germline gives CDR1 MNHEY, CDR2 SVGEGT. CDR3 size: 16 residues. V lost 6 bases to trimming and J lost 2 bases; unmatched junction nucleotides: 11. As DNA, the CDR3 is TGTGCCAGCAGCCCCCGAGGACAGGCAAACACAGATACGCAGTATTTT. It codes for CASSPRGQANTDTQYF.

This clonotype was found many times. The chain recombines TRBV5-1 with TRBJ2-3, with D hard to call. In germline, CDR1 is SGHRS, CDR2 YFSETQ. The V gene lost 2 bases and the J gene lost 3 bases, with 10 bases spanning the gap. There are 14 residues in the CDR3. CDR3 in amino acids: CASSLGLATDTQYF. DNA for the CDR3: TGCGCCAGCAGCTTAGGGTTGGCAACAGATACGCAGTATTTT.

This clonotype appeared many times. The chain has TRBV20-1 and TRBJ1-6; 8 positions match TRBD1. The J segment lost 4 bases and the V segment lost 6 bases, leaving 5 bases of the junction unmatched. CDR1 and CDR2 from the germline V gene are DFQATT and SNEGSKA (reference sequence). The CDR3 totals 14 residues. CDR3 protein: CSATRTGYNSPLHF. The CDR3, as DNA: TGCAGTGCAACGAGGACAGGGTATAATTCACCCCTCCACTTT.

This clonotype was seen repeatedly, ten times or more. CDR3 loop: CASSRGGGEADTQYF. CDR3 bases: TGCGCCAGCAGCCGGGGCGGGGGGGAAGCAGATACGCAGTATTTT. The chain joins TRBV5-1 to TRBJ2-3; TRBD2 agrees at 9 bases. Germline CDR1 reads SGHRS; CDR2 reads YFSETQ. V shed 4 bases and J 4 bases; nucleotides not matched to a gene: 7. This CDR3 is built from 15 residues.

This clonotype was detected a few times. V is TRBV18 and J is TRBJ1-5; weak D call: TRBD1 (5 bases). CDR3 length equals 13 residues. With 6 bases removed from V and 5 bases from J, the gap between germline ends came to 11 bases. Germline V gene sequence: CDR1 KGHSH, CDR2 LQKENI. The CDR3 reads CASSDSFDQPQHF. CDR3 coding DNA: TGTGCCAGCTCCGACAGTTTTGATCAGCCCCAGCATTTT.

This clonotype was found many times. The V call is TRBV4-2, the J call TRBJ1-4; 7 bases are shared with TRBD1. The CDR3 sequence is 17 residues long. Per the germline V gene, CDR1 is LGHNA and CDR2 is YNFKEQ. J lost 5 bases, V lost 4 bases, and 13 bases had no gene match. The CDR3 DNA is TGTGCCAGCAGCCCAGAGACTCACGGGACAGCAAATGAAAAACTGTTTTTT. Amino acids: CASSPETHGTANEKLFF.

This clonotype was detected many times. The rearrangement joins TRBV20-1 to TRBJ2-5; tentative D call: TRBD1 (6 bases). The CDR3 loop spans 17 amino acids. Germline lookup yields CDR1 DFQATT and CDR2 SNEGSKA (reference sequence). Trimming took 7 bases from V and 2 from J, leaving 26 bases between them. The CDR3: CSERGTLTMGPQETQYF. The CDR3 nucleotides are TGCAGTGAAAGGGGGACCCTAACCATGGGGCCTCAAGAGACCCAGTACTTC.

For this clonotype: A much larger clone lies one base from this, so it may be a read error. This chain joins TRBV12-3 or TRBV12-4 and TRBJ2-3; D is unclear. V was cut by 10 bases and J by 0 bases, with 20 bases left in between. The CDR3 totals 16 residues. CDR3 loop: CATSPRPKGSTDTQYF. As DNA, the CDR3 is TGTGCCACCTCACCTCGGCCGAAAGGGAGCACAGATACGCAGTATTTT.

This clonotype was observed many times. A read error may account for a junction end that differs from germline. The CDR3 bases are TGTGTCAGCAGTGAAAGAGCGGGGGGGCCCGGTGAGCAGTTCTTC. Residues: CVSSERAGGPGEQFF. V and J are TRBV2 and TRBJ2-1, with 10 bases lining up with TRBD2. Looked up from germline, CDR1 is SNHLY and CDR2 is FYNNEI. The CDR3 has 15 residues. The full variable domain, completed using reference TRBV2 and TRBJ2-1, is EPEVTQTPSHQVTQMGQEVILRCVPISNHLYFYWYRQILGQKVEFLVSFYNNEISEKSEIFDDQFSVERPDGSNFTLKIRSTKLEDSAMYFCVSSERAGGPGEQFFGPGTRLTVL.

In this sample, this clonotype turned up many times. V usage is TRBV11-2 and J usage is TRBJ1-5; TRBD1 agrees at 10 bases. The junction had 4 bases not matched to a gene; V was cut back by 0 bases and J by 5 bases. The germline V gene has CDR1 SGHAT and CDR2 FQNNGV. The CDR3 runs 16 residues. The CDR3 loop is CASSLDIGTGDQPQHF. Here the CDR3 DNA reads TGTGCCAGCAGCTTAGATATCGGGACAGGGGATCAGCCCCAGCATTTT.

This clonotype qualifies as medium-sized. The CDR3 DNA reads as TGCGCCAGCAGCTTGCGGCAGGGGGGATCTGGGGCCAACGTCCTGACTTTC. Protein: CASSLRQGGSGANVLTF. The chain has TRBV5-1 and TRBJ2-6; the D gene is possibly TRBD1 (7 bases). The V end lost 1 base, the J end lost 1 base, and 12 bases lay between the germline ends. Per germline, CDR1 SGHRS and CDR2 YFSETQ. This CDR3 has 17 amino acids.

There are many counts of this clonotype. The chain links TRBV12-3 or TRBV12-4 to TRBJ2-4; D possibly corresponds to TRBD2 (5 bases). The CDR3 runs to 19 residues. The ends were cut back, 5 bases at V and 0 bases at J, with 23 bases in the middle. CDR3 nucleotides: TGTGCCAGCAGTCGTGCCAGTGTCGGGGAGAATCTAGCCAAAAACATTCAGTACTTC. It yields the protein CASSRASVGENLAKNIQYF.

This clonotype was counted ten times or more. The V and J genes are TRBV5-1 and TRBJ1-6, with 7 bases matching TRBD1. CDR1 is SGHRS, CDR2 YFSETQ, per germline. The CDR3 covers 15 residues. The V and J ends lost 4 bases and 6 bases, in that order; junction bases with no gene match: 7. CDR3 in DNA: TGCGCCAGCAGCGGGAGACAGGGCGGTAATTCACCCCTCCACTTT. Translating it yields CASSGRQGGNSPLHF.

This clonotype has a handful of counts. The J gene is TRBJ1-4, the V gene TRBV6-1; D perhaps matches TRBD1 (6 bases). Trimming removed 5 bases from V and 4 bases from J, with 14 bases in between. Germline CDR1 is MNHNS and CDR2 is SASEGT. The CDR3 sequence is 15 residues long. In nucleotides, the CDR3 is TGTGCCAGCAGTTCATTTGTACAGGGTAATGAAAAACTGTTTTTT. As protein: CASSSFVQGNEKLFF.

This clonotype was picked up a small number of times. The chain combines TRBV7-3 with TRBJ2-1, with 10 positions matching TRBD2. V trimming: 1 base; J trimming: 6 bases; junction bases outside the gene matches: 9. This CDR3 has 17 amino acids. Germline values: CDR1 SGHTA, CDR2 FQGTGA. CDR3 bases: TGTGCCAGCAGCTTAATGCCTCCGGGACTAGCGTCCAATGAGCAGTTCTTC. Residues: CASSLMPPGLASNEQFF.

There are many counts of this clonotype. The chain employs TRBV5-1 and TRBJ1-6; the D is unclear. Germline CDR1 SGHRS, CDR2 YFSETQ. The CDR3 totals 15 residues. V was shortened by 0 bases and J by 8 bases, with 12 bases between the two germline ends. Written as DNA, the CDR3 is TGCGCCAGCAGCTTGGATCACCGTTATGATTCACCCCTCCACTTT. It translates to CASSLDHRYDSPLHF. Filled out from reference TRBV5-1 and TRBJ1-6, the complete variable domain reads KAGVTQTPRYLIKTRGQQVTLSCSPISGHRSVSWYQQTPGQGLQFLFEYFSETQRNKGNFPGRFSGRQFSNSRSEMNVSTLELGDSALYLCASSLDHRYDSPLHFGNGTRLTVT.

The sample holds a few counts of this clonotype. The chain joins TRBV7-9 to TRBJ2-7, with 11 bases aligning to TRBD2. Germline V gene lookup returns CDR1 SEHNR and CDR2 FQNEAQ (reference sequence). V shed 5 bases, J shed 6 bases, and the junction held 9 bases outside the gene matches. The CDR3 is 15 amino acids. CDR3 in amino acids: CASSPSGTSGGEQYF. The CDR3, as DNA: TGTGCCAGCAGCCCTTCCGGGACTAGCGGTGGCGAGCAGTACTTC. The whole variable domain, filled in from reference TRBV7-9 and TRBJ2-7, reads DTGVSQNPRHKITKRGQNVTFRCDPISEHNRLYWYRQTLGQGPEFLTYFQNEAQLEKSRLLSDRFSAERPKGSFSTLEIQRTEQGDSAMYLCASSPSGTSGGEQYFGPGTRLTVT.

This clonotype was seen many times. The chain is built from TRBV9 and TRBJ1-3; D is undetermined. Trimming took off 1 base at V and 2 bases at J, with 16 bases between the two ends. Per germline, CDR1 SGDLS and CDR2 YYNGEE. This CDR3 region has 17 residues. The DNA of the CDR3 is TGTGCCAGCAGCGTAAACCTGGCCGACGGCCCTGGAAACACCATATATTTT. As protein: CASSVNLADGPGNTIYF.

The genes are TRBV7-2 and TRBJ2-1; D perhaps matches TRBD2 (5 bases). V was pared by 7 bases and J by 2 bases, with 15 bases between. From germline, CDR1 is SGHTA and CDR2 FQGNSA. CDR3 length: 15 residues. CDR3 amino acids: CASNSPGLAYNEQFF. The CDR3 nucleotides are TGTGCCAGCAACTCCCCGGGATTGGCCTACAATGAGCAGTTCTTC.

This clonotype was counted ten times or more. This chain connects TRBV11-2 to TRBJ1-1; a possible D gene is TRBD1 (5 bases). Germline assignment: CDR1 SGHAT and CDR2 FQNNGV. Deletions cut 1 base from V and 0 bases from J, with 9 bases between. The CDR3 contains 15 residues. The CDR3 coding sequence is TGTGCCAGCAGCTTAGGCCCAGGGATGAACACTGAAGCTTTCTTT. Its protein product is CASSLGPGMNTEAFF.